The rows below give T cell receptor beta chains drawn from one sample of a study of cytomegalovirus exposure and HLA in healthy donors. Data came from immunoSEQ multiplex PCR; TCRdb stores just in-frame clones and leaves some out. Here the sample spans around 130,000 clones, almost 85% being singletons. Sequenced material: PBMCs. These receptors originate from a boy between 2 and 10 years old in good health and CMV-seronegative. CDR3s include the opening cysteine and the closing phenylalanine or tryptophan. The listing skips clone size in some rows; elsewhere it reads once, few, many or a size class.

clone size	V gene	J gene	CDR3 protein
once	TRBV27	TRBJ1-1	CASSLSWRSRAFF
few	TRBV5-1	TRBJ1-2	CASSLGRLNYGYTF
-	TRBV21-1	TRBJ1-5	CASSNQRPNQPQHF
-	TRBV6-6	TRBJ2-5	CASSPVREASRETQYF
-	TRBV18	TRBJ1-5	CASSPGTERTQPQHF
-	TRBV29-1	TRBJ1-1	CSVEDPGGRPFSNAEAFF
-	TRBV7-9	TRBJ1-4	CASTVNEKLFF
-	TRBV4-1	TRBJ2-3	CASSQDQRVAGGTDTQYF
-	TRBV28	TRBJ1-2	CASSSQVNYGYTF
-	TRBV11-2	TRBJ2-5	CASSFLAGGRETQYF
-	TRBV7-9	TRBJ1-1	CASSPPRGLDTEAFF
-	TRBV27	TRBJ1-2	CASSPTGGIYGYTF
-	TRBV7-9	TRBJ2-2	CASSSGQGTGELFF
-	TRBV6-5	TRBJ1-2	CASSRGQARYGYTF
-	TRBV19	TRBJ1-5	CASSPQDSRNQPQHF
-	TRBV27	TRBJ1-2	CASSLVANYGYTF
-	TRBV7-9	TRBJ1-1	CASSLEPVPCEAFF
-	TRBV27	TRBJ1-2	CASRPDRYYGYTF
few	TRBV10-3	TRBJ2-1	CAISLSTPGTSFNEQFF
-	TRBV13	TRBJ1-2	CASSLIDRGHDYGYTF
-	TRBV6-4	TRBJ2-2	CASSTGEGSGELFF
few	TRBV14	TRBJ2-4	CASSPRTENIQYF
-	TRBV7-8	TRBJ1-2	CASSSTPHYGYTF
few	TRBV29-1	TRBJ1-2	CSVWSLTGTDGYTF
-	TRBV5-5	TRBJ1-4	CASSPVLGGSVNDEKLFF
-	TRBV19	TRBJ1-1	CASLTSGNILMNTEAFF
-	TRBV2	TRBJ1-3	CASRGPGASGNTIYF
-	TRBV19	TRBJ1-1	CASSIWGEVDTEAFF
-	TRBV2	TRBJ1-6	CASSGRTGKGSSYNSPLHF
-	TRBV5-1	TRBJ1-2	CASSLERAGYTF
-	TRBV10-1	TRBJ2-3	CASTSGLLVDTQYF